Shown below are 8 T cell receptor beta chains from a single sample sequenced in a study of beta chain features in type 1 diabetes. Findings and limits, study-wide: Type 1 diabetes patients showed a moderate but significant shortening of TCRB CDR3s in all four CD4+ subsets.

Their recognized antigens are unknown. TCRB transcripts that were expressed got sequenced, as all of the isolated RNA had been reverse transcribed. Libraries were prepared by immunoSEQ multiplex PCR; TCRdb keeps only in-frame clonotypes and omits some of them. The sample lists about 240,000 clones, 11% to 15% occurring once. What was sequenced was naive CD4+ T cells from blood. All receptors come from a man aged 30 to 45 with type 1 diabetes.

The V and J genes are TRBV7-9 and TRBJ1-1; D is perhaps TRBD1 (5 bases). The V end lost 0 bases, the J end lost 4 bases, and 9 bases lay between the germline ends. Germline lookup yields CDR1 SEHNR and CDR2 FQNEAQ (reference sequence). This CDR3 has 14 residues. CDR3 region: CASSLARGGTEAFF. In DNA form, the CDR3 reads TGTGCCAGCAGCTTAGCAAGGGGAGGCACTGAAGCTTTCTTT.

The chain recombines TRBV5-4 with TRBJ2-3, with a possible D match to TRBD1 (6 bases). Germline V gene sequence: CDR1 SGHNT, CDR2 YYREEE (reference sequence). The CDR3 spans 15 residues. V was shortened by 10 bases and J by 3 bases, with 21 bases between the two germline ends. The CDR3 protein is CAVQVQGPRTDTQYF. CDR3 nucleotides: TGTGCCGTCCAAGTTCAGGGGCCAAGGACAGATACGCAGTATTTT. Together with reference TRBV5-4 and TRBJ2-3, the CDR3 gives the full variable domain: ETGVTQSPTHLIKTRGQQVTLRCSSQSGHNTVSWYQQALGQGPQFIFQYYREEENGRGNFPPRFSGLQFPNYSSELNVNALELDDSALYLCAVQVQGPRTDTQYFGPGTRLTVL.

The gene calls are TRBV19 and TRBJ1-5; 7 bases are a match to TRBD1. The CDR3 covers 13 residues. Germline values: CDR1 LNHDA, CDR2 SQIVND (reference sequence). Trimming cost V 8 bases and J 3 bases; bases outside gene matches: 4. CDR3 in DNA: TGTGCCAGTGGCGACAGGGTCAATCAGCCCCAGCATTTT. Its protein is CASGDRVNQPQHF. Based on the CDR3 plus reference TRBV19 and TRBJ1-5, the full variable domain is DGGITQSPKYLFRKEGQNVTLSCEQNLNHDAMYWYRQDPGQGLRLIYYSQIVNDFQKGDIAEGYSVSREKKESFPLTVTSAQKNPTAFYLCASGDRVNQPQHFGDGTRLSIL.

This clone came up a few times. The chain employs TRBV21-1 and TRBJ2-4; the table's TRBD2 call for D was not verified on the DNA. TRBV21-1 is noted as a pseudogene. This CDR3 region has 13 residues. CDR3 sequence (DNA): TGTGCCAGCACCGACTTGGGGGGGAACATTCAGTACTTC. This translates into CASTDLGGNIQYF.

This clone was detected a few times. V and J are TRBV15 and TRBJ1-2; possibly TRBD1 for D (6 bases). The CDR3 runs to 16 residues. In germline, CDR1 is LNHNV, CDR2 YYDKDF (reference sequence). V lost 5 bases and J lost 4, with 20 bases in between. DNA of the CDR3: TGTGCCACCAGCCCGACAGGCGGAGACTTGGGCTATGGCTACACCTTC. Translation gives CATSPTGGDLGYGYTF. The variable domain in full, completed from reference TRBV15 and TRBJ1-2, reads DAMVIQNPRYQVTQFGKPVTLSCSQTLNHNVMYWYQQKSSQAPKLLFHYYDKDFNNEADTPDNFQSRRPNTSFCFLDIRSPGLGDTAMYLCATSPTGGDLGYGYTFGSGTRLTVV.

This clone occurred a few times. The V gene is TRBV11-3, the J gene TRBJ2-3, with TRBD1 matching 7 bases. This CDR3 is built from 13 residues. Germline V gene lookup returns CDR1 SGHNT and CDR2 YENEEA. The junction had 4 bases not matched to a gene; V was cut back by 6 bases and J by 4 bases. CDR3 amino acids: CASRPTGADTQYF. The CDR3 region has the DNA TGTGCCAGCAGACCTACAGGGGCAGATACGCAGTATTTT.

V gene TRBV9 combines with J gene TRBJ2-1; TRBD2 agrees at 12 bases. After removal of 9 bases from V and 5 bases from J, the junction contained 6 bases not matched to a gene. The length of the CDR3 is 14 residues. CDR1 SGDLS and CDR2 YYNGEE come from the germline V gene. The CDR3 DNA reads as TGTGCCACCAAACTAGCGGGGGGCCACAATGAGCAGTTCTTC. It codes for CATKLAGGHNEQFF.

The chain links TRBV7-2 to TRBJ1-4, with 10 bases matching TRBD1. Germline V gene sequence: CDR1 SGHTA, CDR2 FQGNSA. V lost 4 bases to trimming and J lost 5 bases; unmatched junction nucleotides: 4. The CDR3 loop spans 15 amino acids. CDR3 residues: CASSWQGQGNEKLFF. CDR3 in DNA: TGTGCCAGCAGCTGGCAGGGACAGGGGAATGAAAAACTGTTTTTT.